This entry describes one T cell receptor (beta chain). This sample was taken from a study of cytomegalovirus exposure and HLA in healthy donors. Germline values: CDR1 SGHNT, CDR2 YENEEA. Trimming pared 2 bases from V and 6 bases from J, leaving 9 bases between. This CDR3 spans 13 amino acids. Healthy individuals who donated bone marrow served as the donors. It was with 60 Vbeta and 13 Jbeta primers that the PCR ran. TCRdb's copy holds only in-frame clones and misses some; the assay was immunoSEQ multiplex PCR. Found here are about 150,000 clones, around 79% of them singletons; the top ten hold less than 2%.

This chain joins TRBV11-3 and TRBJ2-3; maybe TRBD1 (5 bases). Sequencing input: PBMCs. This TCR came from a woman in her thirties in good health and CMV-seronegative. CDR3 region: CASSLKGVDTQYF. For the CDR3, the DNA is TGTGCCAGCAGCTTAAAAGGGGTGGATACGCAGTATTTT. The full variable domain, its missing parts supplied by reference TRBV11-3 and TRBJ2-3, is EAGVVQSPRYKIIEKKQPVAFWCNPISGHNTLYWYLQNLGQGPELLIRYENEEAVDDSQLPKDRFSAERLKGVDSTLKIQPAELGDSAVYLCASSLKGVDTQYFGPGTRLTVL.